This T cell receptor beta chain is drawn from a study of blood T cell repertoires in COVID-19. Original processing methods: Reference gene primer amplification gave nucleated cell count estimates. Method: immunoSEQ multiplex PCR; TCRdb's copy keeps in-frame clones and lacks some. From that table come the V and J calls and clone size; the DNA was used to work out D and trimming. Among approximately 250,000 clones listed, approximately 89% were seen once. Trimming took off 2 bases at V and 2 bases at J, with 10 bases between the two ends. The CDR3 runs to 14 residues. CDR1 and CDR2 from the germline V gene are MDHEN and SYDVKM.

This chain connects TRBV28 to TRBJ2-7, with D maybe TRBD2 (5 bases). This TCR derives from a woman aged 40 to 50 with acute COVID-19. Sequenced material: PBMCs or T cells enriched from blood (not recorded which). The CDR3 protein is CASSLRPSTYEQYF. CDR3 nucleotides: TGTGCCAGCAGTTTACGGCCTAGCACCTACGAGCAGTACTTC.